This T cell receptor beta chain came from a study of T cell responses to AZD1222 COVID-19 vaccine. Study-wide results and caveats: Across the whole spike, CD4 TCRs peaked at regions 160-218 and 743-854.

Clones were sequenced by immunoSEQ multiplex PCR, and TCRdb holds only the in-frame ones, with some missing. The sample lists over 110,000 clones, about 92% occurring once. Comments on this clone: The antigen remains undetermined.

J was trimmed by 2 bases and V by 2 bases; bases with no gene match: 4. The germline CDR1 and CDR2 sequences are SEHNR and FQNEAQ (reference sequence). The CDR3 is 15 amino acids. The sequences come from peripheral blood, collected on day 0 of AZD1222 vaccination. The chain links TRBV7-9 to TRBJ2-7; the match to TRBD2 covers 9 bases. The receptor's source is an adult in good health. CDR3 region: CASSLTSGLAYEQYF. The CDR3, as DNA: TGTGCCAGCAGCTTAACTAGCGGGCTTGCCTACGAGCAGTACTTC.